This T cell receptor (beta chain) was captured in a study of cytomegalovirus exposure and HLA in healthy donors. This CDR3 has 13 residues. CDR1 and CDR2 from the germline V gene are SQVTM and ANQGSEA. V lost 6 bases, J lost 2 bases, and 4 bases stayed unmatched. PCR amplification relied on 60 Vbeta primers (plus 13 Jbeta primers). Sequencing was performed with immunoSEQ multiplex PCR; in TCRdb, only in-frame clones are kept and a portion is missing. The table shows fewer than 300,000 clones, with 80% occurring only once. Note on this clone: Its antigen is not known.

Study results and caveats: In an earlier analysis, most TCR beta V segments were productive about 87% or about 30% of the time. Per a later analysis, about 17,000 TCR beta sequences showed association with HLA alleles at 0.05 false discovery rate. The classifier reportedly diagnosed cytomegalovirus status with high specificity and sensitivity. Trimming of TCR beta V- and J-genes showed a link, identified in a later analysis, to a missense DCLRE1C variant.

The sample consisted of PBMCs. This clonotype originated in a girl aged 2 to 9 in good health and CMV-seronegative. The chain is built from TRBV29-1 and TRBJ1-2, with 9 bases matching TRBD1. CDR3 coding DNA: TGCAGCGTGACCGGGACAGGGAACTATGGCTACACCTTC. It encodes CSVTGTGNYGYTF. The whole variable domain, remainder taken from reference TRBV29-1 and TRBJ1-2, is SAVISQKPSRDICQRGTSLTIQCQVDSQVTMMFWYRQQPGQSLTLIATANQGSEATYESGFVIDKFPISRPNLTFSTLTVSNMSPEDSSIYLCSVTGTGNYGYTFGSGTRLTVV.